The clone carrying this TCR beta chain was recorded a few times. No antigen is known for it. This record belongs to a study of identical twins. Study outcomes and limitations: Sequences that were out-of-frame, alpha and twin-shared displayed an excess of low generation probability. Within cord blood, abundant beta clonotypes carried fewer insertions, but memory repertoires showed no such trend.

Trimming cost V 6 bases and J 15 bases, with 18 bases left between them. CDR1 and CDR2 from the germline V gene are SGHTA and FQGNSA. The CDR3 has 12 residues. TCRdb called the 5' RACE reads again in MiXCR, with one record for every CDR3 protein. The sample holds roughly 720,000 distinct CDR3 sequences, 15% to 20% seen once. This sample was also put to use in a study of T cells expressing NK-cell markers.

The sample consisted of PBMCs. The sequence came from a woman between 18 and 30 years old in good health. The V gene is TRBV7-2, the J gene TRBJ2-1; weak D call: TRBD2 (6 bases). CDR3 nucleotide sequence: TGTGCCAGCAGTCACACTAGCCCTTGGGGGTTCTTC. This encodes CASSHTSPWGFF.